What follows describes a single TCR beta chain. Using a J-beta primer mix together with a sample-barcoded 5' primer, a second PCR was run for about 7 to 12 cycles. Carrying 12 random nucleotides, a template-switch adaptor labeled each individual cDNA molecule. Sequencing of every sample gave 2.5 million or more CDR3-containing paired-end reads. TCRdb processed the 5' RACE reads anew with MiXCR; each CDR3 protein has one entry. The data hold some 1,500,000 distinct CDR3 sequences, with about 45% observed a single time. Germline lookup yields CDR1 LGHNA and CDR2 YNFKEQ. V was cut by 0 bases and J by 4 bases, with 10 bases left in between. The CDR3 totals 15 residues. This specimen comes from a study of blood T cells in healthy people across ages.

Material for sequencing was blood. The V call is TRBV4-2, the J call TRBJ1-3; D call uncertain. This TCR was recovered from a woman aged 18-29 years in good health. The CDR3 sequence is CASSQEGTAGNTIYF. The DNA of the CDR3 is TGTGCCAGCAGCCAAGAAGGCACGGCAGGAAACACCATATATTTT.